This record concerns one T cell receptor (beta chain) sequence. The CDR3 consists of 19 residues. V dropped 1 base and J dropped 0 bases, with 22 bases sitting between them. CDR1 and CDR2 from the germline V gene are SGHDT and YYEEEE. This sample stems from a study of blood T cell repertoires in COVID-19. Study as a whole: The United States, Italy and Spain provided the acute and convalescent COVID-19 samples. Sample material is recorded as cDNA or gDNA derived from T cells, B-cell-depleted T cells, or PBMCs.

As processed by the authors: Reference gene primer amplification gave estimated nucleated cell counts. Produced via immunoSEQ multiplex PCR; TCRdb's table is partial and in-frame only. V, J and clone size reflect that table, while D and trimming were determined from the DNA. In the table there are around 77,000 clones, 90% of which are singletons. The chain employs TRBV5-6 and TRBJ2-5, with D possibly being TRBD1 (5 bases). The material sequenced was peripheral blood. This clonotype was obtained from a woman of 80 years or more with active or convalescent COVID-19. In nucleotides, the CDR3 is TGTGCCAGCAGCTTGCTAGTTAGGTGGGGCAGCCCGTACCAAGAGACCCAGTACTTC. Its translation is CASSLLVRWGSPYQETQYF. The full variable domain, its missing parts supplied by reference TRBV5-6 and TRBJ2-5, is DAGVTQSPTHLIKTRGQQVTLRCSPKSGHDTVSWYQQALGQGPQFIFQYYEEEERQRGNFPDRFSGHQFPNYSSELNVNALLLGDSALYLCASSLLVRWGSPYQETQYFGPGTRLLVL.